A single TCR beta chain is shown here with its context. Its specificity is not known. The data were obtained in a study of T cells expressing NK-cell markers. Study-level information: Sequencing covered eight donors, seven HCMV-seropositive and one seronegative.

Beta-chain TCR cDNA was generated via 5'RACE template switching with UMIs. TCRdb reprocessed the 5' RACE reads and reports one entry per CDR3 protein, with no DNA. The data include 350,000 to 450,000 distinct CDR3 sequences; the top ten clones carry around 5.2%. Study-wide results and caveats: Of CD8+ T cells, 1.0-7.0% belonged to dominant NKG2C+ clonotypes in 5 or 6 donors.

This sequence originates from a man between 18 and 69 years old in good health. The specimen sequenced was blood T cells: a sorted CD56 or NKG2C T cell subset, CD4+ or CD8+ T cells, or bulk PBMC T cells (not recorded which).

The CDR3 region is CASSLEVGGGDTQYF. The rearrangement links TRBV5-1 to TRBJ2-3; without DNA, the TCRdb call of TRBD1 cannot be checked. CDR1 and CDR2 (germline): SGHRS, YFSETQ. This CDR3 is 15 amino acids long.